Below are 27 T cell receptor beta chains sequenced from a single sample in a study of T cell repertoires in cytomegalovirus infection. For these TCRs, the target antigens are not known. TCRdb used MiXCR to reprocess the reads, holding one entry per CDR3 protein. The sample lists about 700,000 distinct CDR3 sequences, roughly 33% occurring once. Sequencing was performed on cultured PBMCs, taken from culture after CMV antigen stimulation. These receptors were taken from a human donor in good health (CMV status not recorded). Some clones in this sample may be carry-over from other donors' samples.

This CDR3 is CASSHPIELASSYEQYF. In nucleotides, the CDR3 is TGTGCCAGCAGCCACCCAATAGAACTAGCTAGCTCCTACGAGCAGTACTTC. The J gene is TRBJ2-7, the V gene TRBV14, with a possible D match to TRBD2 (6 bases). V lost 3 bases and J lost 0, with 18 bases in between. The CDR3 loop spans 17 amino acids. In germline, CDR1 is SGHDN, CDR2 FVKESK.

The V gene is TRBV6-5, the J gene TRBJ2-3; 9 bases align to TRBD1. The CDR3 is made up of 15 amino acids. The ends lost 6 bases at V and 8 bases at J; junction bases unmatched: 12. The germline V gene has CDR1 MNHEY and CDR2 SVGAGI. The CDR3 sequence: CASSLGTGHRGTQYF. In nucleotides, the CDR3 is TGTGCCAGCAGCCTTGGGACAGGGCACCGGGGTACGCAGTATTTT.

The chain employs TRBV6-2 or TRBV6-3 and TRBJ2-2; TRBD2 matches at 8 bases. With V trimmed by 0 bases and J by 6 bases, 9 bases remained unmatched. The CDR3 runs 17 residues. Germline V gives CDR1 MNHEY, CDR2 SVGEGT. The CDR3 DNA reads TGTGCCAGCAGTTACTCAACGGGACTAGTTAGATCCGGGGAGCTGTTTTTT. Translating it yields CASSYSTGLVRSGELFF.

The rearrangement links TRBV6-1 to TRBJ2-5; 7 bases match TRBD1. CDR3 length equals 14 residues. V shed 7 bases and J 5 bases; nucleotides not matched to a gene: 10. Per germline, CDR1 MNHNS and CDR2 SASEGT. The CDR3 nucleotides read TGTGCCAGCACCTCCGGGACAGACAGGGAGACCCAGTACTTC. It yields the protein CASTSGTDRETQYF.

There are many counts of this clonotype. V is TRBV7-2 and J is TRBJ1-5; D is perhaps TRBD1 (5 bases). Trimming left V 4 bases short and J 0 bases short, with 7 bases between. The CDR3 extends over 14 amino acids. Germline-derived CDR1 and CDR2 are SGHTA and FQGNSA. The CDR3 protein is CASSWGGSNQPQHF. The CDR3 nucleotides read TGTGCCAGCAGCTGGGGGGGTAGCAATCAGCCCCAGCATTTT. The variable domain in full, completed from reference TRBV7-2 and TRBJ1-5, reads GAGVSQSPSNKVTEKGKDVELRCDPISGHTALYWYRQSLGQGLEFLIYFQGNSAPDKSGLPSDRFSAERTGGSVSTLTIQRTQQEDSAVYLCASSWGGSNQPQHFGDGTRLSIL.

This clonotype was seen only a few times. The chain combines TRBV6-1 with TRBJ2-2; TRBD1 aligns across 7 bases. This CDR3 has 13 residues. J was trimmed by 6 bases and V by 6 bases; bases with no gene match: 4. Germline-derived CDR1 and CDR2 are MNHNS and SASEGT. The CDR3 loop is CASRSTGSGELFF. CDR3 sequence (DNA): TGTGCCAGCAGATCGACAGGGTCCGGGGAGCTGTTTTTT.

V and J are TRBV19 and TRBJ1-5; D remains unclear. Germline CDR1 LNHDA, CDR2 SQIVND (reference sequence). Trimming cost V 4 bases and J 0 bases, with 4 bases left between them. The CDR3 consists of 13 residues. The CDR3 is CASSKTSNQPQHF. CDR3 DNA: TGTGCCAGTAGTAAGACTAGCAATCAGCCCCAGCATTTT. Variable domain in full (rest from reference TRBV19 and TRBJ1-5): DGGITQSPKYLFRKEGQNVTLSCEQNLNHDAMYWYRQDPGQGLRLIYYSQIVNDFQKGDIAEGYSVSREKKESFPLTVTSAQKNPTAFYLCASSKTSNQPQHFGDGTRLSIL.

This clonotype was counted at least ten times. The chain uses TRBV7-2 and TRBJ1-6, with D possibly TRBD1 on 6 matching bases. This CDR3 contains 14 residues. Germline assignment: CDR1 SGHTA and CDR2 FQGNSA. V was shortened by 5 bases and J by 3 bases, with 8 bases between the two germline ends. The DNA for the CDR3 is TGTGCCAGCAGCACGACAGGCTATAATTCACCCCTCCACTTT. Protein: CASSTTGYNSPLHF.

CDR3 residues: CASIPDWNTGELFF. For the CDR3, the DNA is TGTGCCAGCATCCCCGACTGGAACACCGGGGAGCTGTTTTTT. The gene calls are TRBV6-2 or TRBV6-3 and TRBJ2-2; D not resolved. V was clipped by 7 bases and J by 1 base, with 10 bases between them. The CDR3 is 14 amino acids. The germline V gene has CDR1 MNHEY and CDR2 SVGEGT.

This clonotype was recorded a few times. This chain joins TRBV7-2 and TRBJ1-5; D is possibly TRBD1 (6 bases). The germline CDR1 and CDR2 sequences are SGHTA and FQGNSA. The CDR3 contains 17 residues. The V gene lost 1 base and the J gene lost 5 bases, with 18 bases spanning the gap. The CDR3 DNA reads as TGTGCCAGCAGCTTAGGAGGGGGGACACGACGGGATCAGCCCCAGCATTTT. This encodes CASSLGGGTRRDQPQHF.

The chain couples TRBV20-1 to TRBJ2-1; a weak D match, TRBD2 (6 bases). The CDR3 covers 15 residues. Germline assignment: CDR1 DFQATT and CDR2 SNEGSKA (reference sequence). The V end was cut by 6 bases, the J end by 7 bases, with 22 bases between. The CDR3 loop is CSAPRGSYPGNEQFF. The CDR3, as DNA: TGCAGTGCCCCTCGGGGGTCCTACCCCGGGAATGAGCAGTTCTTC.

This clonotype occurred a few times. The chain uses TRBV7-6 and TRBJ2-7, with 10 positions matching TRBD1. CDR1 and CDR2 (germline): SGHVS, FNYEAQ. This CDR3 is built from 15 residues. V was clipped by 5 bases and J by 3 bases; unmatched bases: 7. CDR3 DNA: TGTGCCAGCAGCCCCGGACAGGGGGACCTCTACGAGCAGTACTTC. The encoded protein is CASSPGQGDLYEQYF.

In its sample, this clonotype was seen a few times. The chain recombines TRBV20-1 with TRBJ1-1; TRBD1 matches 12 bases. There are 16 residues in the CDR3. V was clipped by 1 base and J by 5 bases; unmatched bases: 8. The germline V gene has CDR1 DFQATT and CDR2 SNEGSKA (reference sequence). The DNA for the CDR3 is TGCAGTGCTAGAGCCCGGGACAGGGGGCTAGATACTGAAGCTTTCTTT. Protein: CSARARDRGLDTEAFF.

This clonotype was found a few times. Here the CDR3 DNA reads TGTGCCAGCAGTGAAGCCTATCTCGGGGTTGGCTACACCTTC. Residues: CASSEAYLGVGYTF. V usage is TRBV2 and J usage is TRBJ1-2; D not certain. Germline V lookup: CDR1 SNHLY, CDR2 FYNNEI. The germline V and J ends were trimmed by 0 bases and 7 bases, with 12 bases remaining between them. This CDR3 is built from 14 residues.

The chain combines TRBV7-4 with TRBJ2-1; D not resolved. The V gene lost 3 bases and the J gene lost 9 bases, with 9 bases spanning the gap. Germline CDR1 SGHVT, CDR2 SQSDAQ. This CDR3 has 12 residues. CDR3 in DNA: TGTGCCAGCAGCTTTTCCGGTGGTGAGCAGTTCTTC. Translation gives CASSFSGGEQFF.

The gene calls are TRBV6-2 or TRBV6-3 and TRBJ2-5; TRBD2 is a possible D gene (5 bases). Trimming removed 6 bases at V and 3 bases at J, with 23 bases between. The germline V gene has CDR1 MNHEY and CDR2 SVGEGT. This CDR3 is 17 amino acids long. The CDR3 nucleotides read TGTGCCAGCAGATCCCGAGGAGGCCTACTTAAGAAAGAGACCCAGTACTTC. The encoded protein is CASRSRGGLLKKETQYF.

This clonotype was seen more than once but under ten times. The chain carries TRBV7-8 and TRBJ1-2, with a tentative D call TRBD1 (5 bases). Per germline, CDR1 SGHVS and CDR2 FQNEAQ. This CDR3 comprises 20 residues. V lost 1 base and J lost 6, with 30 bases in between. CDR3 in DNA: TGTGCCAGCAGCTTAGTAGCTTCCTTGGGACCCCTGTTAGGAGGTGATGGCTACACCTTC. Its protein product is CASSLVASLGPLLGGDGYTF.

The chain is built from TRBV28 and TRBJ2-7; D unclear. Trimming removed 4 bases at V and 6 bases at J, with 10 bases between. Germline-derived CDR1 and CDR2 are MDHEN and SYDVKM. The CDR3 length is 12 residues. The CDR3, as DNA: TGTGCCAGCAGTTCCGCATGGAGCGAGCAGTACTTC. It is translated as CASSSAWSEQYF.

This clonotype was counted a few times. The gene calls are TRBV20-1 and TRBJ1-2, with D possibly matching TRBD1 (6 bases). The germline CDR1 and CDR2 sequences are DFQATT and SNEGSKA (reference sequence). There are 12 residues in the CDR3. The ends were cut back, 5 bases at V and 3 bases at J, with 10 bases in the middle. The CDR3, as DNA: TGCAGTGCTGACACAGGGTACTATGGCTACACCTTC. It specifies CSADTGYYGYTF.

The rearrangement links TRBV11-2 to TRBJ2-2, with D perhaps matching TRBD2 (5 bases). Deletions cut 2 bases from V and 5 bases from J, with 9 bases between. The CDR3 totals 14 residues. Germline V lookup: CDR1 SGHAT, CDR2 FQNNGV. The CDR3 nucleotides are TGTGCCAGCAGCTTACGGGGTTGGACCGGGGAGCTGTTTTTT. Translated: CASSLRGWTGELFF.

The chain combines TRBV5-4 with TRBJ2-2; a weak D match, TRBD2 (6 bases). Germline V gene sequence: CDR1 SGHNT, CDR2 YYREEE (reference sequence). The CDR3 runs 16 residues. The V gene lost 1 base and the J gene lost 1 base, with 11 bases spanning the gap. DNA of the CDR3: TGTGCCAGCAGCTTGTCCACGGGGGAGAACACCGGGGAGCTGTTTTTT. It is translated as CASSLSTGENTGELFF.

The rearrangement links TRBV11-2 to TRBJ2-1, with TRBD1 matching over 7 bases. The CDR3 totals 16 residues. CDR1 is SGHAT and CDR2 is FQNNGV in the germline V gene. Trimming at V came to 1 base and at J to 4 bases, leaving 7 bases not matched to a gene. CDR3 protein: CASSLVGTALYNEQFF. CDR3 nucleotide sequence: TGTGCCAGCAGCTTAGTCGGGACAGCGCTTTACAATGAGCAGTTCTTC.

This clonotype was detected ten times or more. The chain couples TRBV7-2 to TRBJ2-2, with D possibly matching TRBD1 (5 bases). Germline CDR1 SGHTA, CDR2 FQGNSA. V was shortened by 5 bases and J by 6 bases, with 19 bases between the two germline ends. CDR3 length: 16 residues. The CDR3 DNA reads as TGTGCCAGCAGCGAAGGCCCAGGGATCGTTTCCGGGGAGCTGTTTTTT. This sequence encodes CASSEGPGIVSGELFF. The full variable domain, completed using reference TRBV7-2 and TRBJ2-2, is GAGVSQSPSNKVTEKGKDVELRCDPISGHTALYWYRQSLGQGLEFLIYFQGNSAPDKSGLPSDRFSAERTGGSVSTLTIQRTQQEDSAVYLCASSEGPGIVSGELFFGEGSRLTVL.

This chain links TRBV19 with TRBJ2-6; D is perhaps TRBD1 (6 bases). Germline lookup yields CDR1 LNHDA and CDR2 SQIVND (reference sequence). There are 16 residues in the CDR3. The V end was cut by 0 bases, the J end by 2 bases, with 8 bases between. CDR3 sequence (DNA): TGTGCCAGTAGTATAGAAGCAGGGGCTGGGGCCAACGTCCTGACTTTC. This encodes CASSIEAGAGANVLTF.

This chain connects TRBV7-9 to TRBJ2-3; D gene ambiguous. The CDR3 covers 14 residues. V shed 5 bases and J shed 6 bases, with 15 bases lying between them. Germline values: CDR1 SEHNR, CDR2 FQNEAQ (reference sequence). This chain's CDR3 is CASSQSTPLDTQYF. In DNA, the CDR3 is TGTGCCAGCAGCCAATCTACCCCCCTGGATACGCAGTATTTT. The variable domain in full, completed from reference TRBV7-9 and TRBJ2-3, reads DTGVSQNPRHKITKRGQNVTFRCDPISEHNRLYWYRQTLGQGPEFLTYFQNEAQLEKSRLLSDRFSAERPKGSFSTLEIQRTEQGDSAMYLCASSQSTPLDTQYFGPGTRLTVL.

Only a few counts were recorded for this clonotype. The chain combines TRBV20-1 with TRBJ1-2; weak D call: TRBD1 (5 bases). The V end lost 3 bases, the J end lost 0 bases, and 11 bases lay between the germline ends. The CDR3 contains 14 residues. Germline V lookup: CDR1 DFQATT, CDR2 SNEGSKA (reference sequence). Here the CDR3 reads CSASPGQANYGYTF. Written as DNA, the CDR3 is TGCAGTGCTAGCCCCGGACAAGCTAACTATGGCTACACCTTC.

The chain links TRBV11-2 to TRBJ2-1, with 15 positions matching TRBD2. V was clipped by 5 bases and J by 9 bases; unmatched bases: 14. CDR3 length: 18 residues. CDR1 and CDR2 from the germline V gene are SGHAT and FQNNGV. CDR3 sequence (DNA): TGTGCCAGCAGCAAAGGACCGGGACTAGCGGGGGGTAGGGCTGAGCAGTTCTTC. Its protein is CASSKGPGLAGGRAEQFF. The full variable domain, completed using reference TRBV11-2 and TRBJ2-1, is EAGVAQSPRYKIIEKRQSVAFWCNPISGHATLYWYQQILGQGPKLLIQFQNNGVVDDSQLPKDRFSAERLKGVDSTLKIQPAKLEDSAVYLCASSKGPGLAGGRAEQFFGPGTRLTVL.